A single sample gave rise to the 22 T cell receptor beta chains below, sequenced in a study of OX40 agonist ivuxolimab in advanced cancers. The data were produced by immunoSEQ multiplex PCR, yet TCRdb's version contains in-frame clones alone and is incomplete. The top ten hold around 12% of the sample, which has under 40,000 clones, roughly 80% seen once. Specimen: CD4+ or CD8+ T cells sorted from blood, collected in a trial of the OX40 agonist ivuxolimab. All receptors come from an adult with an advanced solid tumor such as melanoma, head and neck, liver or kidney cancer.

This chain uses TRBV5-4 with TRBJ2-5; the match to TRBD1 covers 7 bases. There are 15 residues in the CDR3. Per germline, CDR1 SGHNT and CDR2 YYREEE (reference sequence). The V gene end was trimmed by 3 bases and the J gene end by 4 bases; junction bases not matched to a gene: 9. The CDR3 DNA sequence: TGTGCCAGCAGCTGGGGCCGGGACAGAGGAGAGACCCAGTACTTC. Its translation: CASSWGRDRGETQYF.

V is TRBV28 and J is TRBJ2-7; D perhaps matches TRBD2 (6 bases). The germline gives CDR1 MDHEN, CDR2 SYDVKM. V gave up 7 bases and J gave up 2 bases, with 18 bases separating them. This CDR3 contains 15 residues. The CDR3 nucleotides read TGTGCCAGCACTCTCGTACGACTAGGGACCTACGAGCAGTACTTC. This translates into CASTLVRLGTYEQYF.

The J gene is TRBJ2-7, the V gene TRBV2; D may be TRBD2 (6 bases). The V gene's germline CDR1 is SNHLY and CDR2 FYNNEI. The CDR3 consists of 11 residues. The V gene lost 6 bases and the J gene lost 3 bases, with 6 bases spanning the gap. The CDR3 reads CASRGGYEQYF. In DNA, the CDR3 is TGTGCCAGCAGGGGGGGCTACGAGCAGTACTTC.

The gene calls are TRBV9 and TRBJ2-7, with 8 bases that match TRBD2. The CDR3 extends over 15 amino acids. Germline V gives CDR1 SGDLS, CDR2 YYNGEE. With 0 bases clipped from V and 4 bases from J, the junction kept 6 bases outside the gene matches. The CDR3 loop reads CASSVGSGGPYEQYF. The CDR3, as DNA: TGTGCCAGCAGCGTAGGATCGGGAGGGCCGTACGAGCAGTACTTC.

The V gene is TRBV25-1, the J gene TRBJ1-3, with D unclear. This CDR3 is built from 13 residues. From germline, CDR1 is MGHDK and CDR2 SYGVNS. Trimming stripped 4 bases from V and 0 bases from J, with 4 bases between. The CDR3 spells CASSAASGNTIYF. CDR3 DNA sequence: TGTGCCAGCAGTGCTGCCTCTGGAAACACCATATATTTT. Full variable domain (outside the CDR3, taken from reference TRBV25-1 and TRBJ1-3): EADIYQTPRYLVIGTGKKITLECSQTMGHDKMYWYQQDPGMELHLIHYSYGVNSTEKGDLSSESTVSRIRTEHFPLTLESARPSHTSQYLCASSAASGNTIYFGEGSWLTVV.

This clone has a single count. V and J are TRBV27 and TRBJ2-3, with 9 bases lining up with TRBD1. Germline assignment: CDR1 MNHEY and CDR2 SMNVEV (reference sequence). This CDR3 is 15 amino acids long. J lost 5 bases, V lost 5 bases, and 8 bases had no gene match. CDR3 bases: TGTGCCAGCAGTAACGGACAGGGGCGGGTAGATACGCAGTATTTT. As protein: CASSNGQGRVDTQYF.

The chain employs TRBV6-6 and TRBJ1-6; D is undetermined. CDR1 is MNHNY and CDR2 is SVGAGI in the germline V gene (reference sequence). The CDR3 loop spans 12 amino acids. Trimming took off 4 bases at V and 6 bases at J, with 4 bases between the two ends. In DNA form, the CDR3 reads TGTGCCAGCAGTTCTTTTAATTCACCCCTCCACTTT. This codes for CASSSFNSPLHF.

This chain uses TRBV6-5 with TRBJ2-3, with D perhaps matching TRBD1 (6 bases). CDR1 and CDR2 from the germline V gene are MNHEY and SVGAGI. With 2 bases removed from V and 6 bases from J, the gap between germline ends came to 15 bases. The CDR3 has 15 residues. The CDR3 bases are TGTGCCAGCAGTTACAATGGACAGAGAACCGATACGCAGTATTTT. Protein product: CASSYNGQRTDTQYF.

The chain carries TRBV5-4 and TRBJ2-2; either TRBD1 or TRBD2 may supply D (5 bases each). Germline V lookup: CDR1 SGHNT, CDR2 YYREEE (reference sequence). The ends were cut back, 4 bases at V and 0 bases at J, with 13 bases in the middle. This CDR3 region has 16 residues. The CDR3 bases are TGTGCCAGCAGCCAACTAGACAGATCGAACACCGGGGAGCTGTTTTTT. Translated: CASSQLDRSNTGELFF.

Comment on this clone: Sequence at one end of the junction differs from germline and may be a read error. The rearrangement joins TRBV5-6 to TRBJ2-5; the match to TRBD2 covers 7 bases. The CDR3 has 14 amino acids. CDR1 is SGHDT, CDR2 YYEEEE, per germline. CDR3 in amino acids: CAGRMGGIQETQYF. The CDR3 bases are TGTGCCGGCAGAATGGGGGGGATCCAAGAGACCCAGTACTTC.

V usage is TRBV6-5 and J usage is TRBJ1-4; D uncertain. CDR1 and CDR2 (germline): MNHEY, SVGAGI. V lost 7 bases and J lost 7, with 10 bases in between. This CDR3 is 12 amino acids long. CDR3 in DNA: TGTGCCAGCAACCTATACAGTGAAAAACTGTTTTTT. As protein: CASNLYSEKLFF.

The CDR3, as DNA: TGTGCCAGCAGTTCTCCCACGACAGGGGCTCAAAACTATGGCTACACCTTC. The encoded protein is CASSSPTTGAQNYGYTF. This rearrangement joins TRBV28 to TRBJ1-2; 8 nucleotides align to TRBD1. V shed 4 bases, J shed 2 bases, and the junction held 12 bases outside the gene matches. This CDR3 is 17 amino acids long. Germline V gives CDR1 MDHEN, CDR2 SYDVKM.

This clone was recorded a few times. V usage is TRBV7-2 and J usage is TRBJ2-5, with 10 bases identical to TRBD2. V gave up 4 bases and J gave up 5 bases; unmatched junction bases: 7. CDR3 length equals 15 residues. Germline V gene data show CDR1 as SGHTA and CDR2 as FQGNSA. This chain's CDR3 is CASSSSGSIVETQYF. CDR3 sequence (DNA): TGTGCCAGCAGCTCTAGCGGGAGTATTGTGGAGACCCAGTACTTC.

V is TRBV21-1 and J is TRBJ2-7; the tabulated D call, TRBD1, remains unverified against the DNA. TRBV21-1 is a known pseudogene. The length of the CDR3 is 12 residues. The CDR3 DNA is TGTGCCAGCAGCAAGGACAGCTACGAGCAGTACTTC. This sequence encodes CASSKDSYEQYF.

In DNA, the CDR3 is TGCGCCAGCAGGGGGCCCAGCTCCTACGAGCAGTACTTC. Residues: CASRGPSSYEQYF. The V call is TRBV5-1, the J call TRBJ2-7; tentative D call: TRBD1 (5 bases). Between the trimmed V and J ends, which lost 5 bases and 0 bases, there was a span of 9 bases. The germline CDR1 and CDR2 sequences are SGHRS and YFSETQ. This CDR3 is built from 13 residues.

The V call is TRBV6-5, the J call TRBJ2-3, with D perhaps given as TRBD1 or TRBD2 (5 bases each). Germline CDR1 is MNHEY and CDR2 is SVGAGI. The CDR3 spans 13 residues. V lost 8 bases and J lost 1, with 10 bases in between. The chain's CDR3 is CASRDPGTDTQYF. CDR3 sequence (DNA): TGTGCCAGCCGGGACCCGGGCACAGATACGCAGTATTTT.

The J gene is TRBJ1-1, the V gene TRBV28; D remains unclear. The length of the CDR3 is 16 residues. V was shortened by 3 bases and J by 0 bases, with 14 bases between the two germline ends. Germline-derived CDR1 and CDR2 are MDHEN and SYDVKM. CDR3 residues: CASSFPRTVMNTEAFF. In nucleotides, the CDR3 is TGTGCCAGCAGTTTCCCCAGGACGGTCATGAACACTGAAGCTTTCTTT.

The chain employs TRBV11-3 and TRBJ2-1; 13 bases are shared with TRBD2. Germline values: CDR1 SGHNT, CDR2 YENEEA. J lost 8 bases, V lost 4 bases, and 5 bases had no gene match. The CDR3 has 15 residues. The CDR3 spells CASSSRTSGSYEQFF. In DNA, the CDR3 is TGTGCCAGCAGCTCACGGACTAGCGGGAGCTATGAGCAGTTCTTC. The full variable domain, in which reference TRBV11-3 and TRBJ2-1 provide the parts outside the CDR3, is EAGVVQSPRYKIIEKKQPVAFWCNPISGHNTLYWYLQNLGQGPELLIRYENEEAVDDSQLPKDRFSAERLKGVDSTLKIQPAELGDSAVYLCASSSRTSGSYEQFFGPGTRLTVL.

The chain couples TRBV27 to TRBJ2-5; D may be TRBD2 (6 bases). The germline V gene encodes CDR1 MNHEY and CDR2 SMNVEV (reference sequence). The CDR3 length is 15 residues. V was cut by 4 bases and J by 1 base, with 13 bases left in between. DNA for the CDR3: TGTGCCAGCAGTTCCATGAGACTAGGCCAAGAGACCCAGTACTTC. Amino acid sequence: CASSSMRLGQETQYF.

CDR3 coding DNA: TGCGCCAGCAGCTCCGGGACCAGCCAGTACTCAGGAACGCAGTATTTT. It is translated as CASSSGTSQYSGTQYF. J is TRBJ2-3 and V is TRBV5-1; D might be TRBD1 or TRBD2, each matching 5 bases. The V gene's germline CDR1 is SGHRS and CDR2 YFSETQ. This CDR3 comprises 16 residues. The germline V and J ends were trimmed by 3 bases and 9 bases, with 23 bases remaining between them.

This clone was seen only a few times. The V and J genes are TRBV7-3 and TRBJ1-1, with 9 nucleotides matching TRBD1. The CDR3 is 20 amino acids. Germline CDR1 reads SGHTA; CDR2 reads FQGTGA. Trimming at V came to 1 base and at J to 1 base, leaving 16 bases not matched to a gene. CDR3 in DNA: TGTGCCAGCAGCTTAAGTCCAGTATGGGCTAGGGACAGGGCGAACACTGAAGCTTTCTTT. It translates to CASSLSPVWARDRANTEAFF.

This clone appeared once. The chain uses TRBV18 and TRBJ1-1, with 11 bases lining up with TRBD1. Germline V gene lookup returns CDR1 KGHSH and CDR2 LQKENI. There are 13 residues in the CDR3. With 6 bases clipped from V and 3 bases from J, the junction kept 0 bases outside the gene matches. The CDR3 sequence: CASSGQGDTEAFF. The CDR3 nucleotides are TGTGCCAGCTCGGGACAGGGGGACACTGAAGCTTTCTTT. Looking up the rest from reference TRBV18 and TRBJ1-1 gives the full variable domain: NAGVMQNPRHLVRRRGQEARLRCSPMKGHSHVYWYRQLPEEGLKFMVYLQKENIIDESGMPKERFSAEFPKEGPSILRIQQVVRGDSAAYFCASSGQGDTEAFFGQGTRLTVV.